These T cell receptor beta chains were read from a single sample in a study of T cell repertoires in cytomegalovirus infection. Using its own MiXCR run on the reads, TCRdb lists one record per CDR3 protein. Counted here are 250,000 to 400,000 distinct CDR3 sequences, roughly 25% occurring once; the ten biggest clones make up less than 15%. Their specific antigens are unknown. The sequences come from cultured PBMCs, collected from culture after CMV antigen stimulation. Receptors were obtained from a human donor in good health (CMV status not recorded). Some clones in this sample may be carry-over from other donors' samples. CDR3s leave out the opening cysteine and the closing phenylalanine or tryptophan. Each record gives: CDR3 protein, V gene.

CDR3aa: ASGQGARETQY; v_gene: TRBV4-3
CDR3aa: ASSCCGSSYEQY; v_gene: TRBV12-3/TRBV12-4
CDR3aa: ASSFRLVNQPQH; v_gene: TRBV12-3/TRBV12-4
CDR3aa: SARVLETQY; v_gene: TRBV20-1
CDR3aa: SVQNRLDTEAF; v_gene: TRBV29-1
CDR3aa: ASRSTSGPYNEQF; v_gene: TRBV7-2
CDR3aa: ASSLARGGLDNEKLF; v_gene: TRBV5-3
CDR3aa: ASSYSSGGLSTEAF; v_gene: TRBV6-8
CDR3aa: ASSPGQEGGYT; v_gene: TRBV12-3/TRBV12-4
CDR3aa: ASSQQGSARARNEQF; v_gene: TRBV19
CDR3aa: ASSWGQGDSEQY; v_gene: TRBV5-6
CDR3aa: ASSNPTGGGGYT; v_gene: TRBV7-2
CDR3aa: ASSLGDREDQPQH; v_gene: TRBV5-1
CDR3aa: ASSLSGPLRDNEQF; v_gene: TRBV4-2
CDR3aa: AISDYSLTTGKSYEQY; v_gene: TRBV10-3
CDR3aa: SVRGEGNTIY; v_gene: TRBV29-1
CDR3aa: ASSLDLYTDTQY; v_gene: TRBV7-2
CDR3aa: ARNRSYEQY; v_gene: TRBV14
CDR3aa: AMQQQASGNTIY; v_gene: TRBV10-3
CDR3aa: ASSFRGRPGQGGETQY; v_gene: TRBV6-1
CDR3aa: ASSKNRGGEAF; v_gene: TRBV5-1
CDR3aa: ASSGAWGGMRTDTQY; v_gene: TRBV11-2
CDR3aa: ASSPPPQGTTQY; v_gene: TRBV7-2
CDR3aa: ASRFAPGQGDI; v_gene: TRBV7-2
CDR3aa: ASSVRQGNQPQH; v_gene: TRBV7-2
CDR3aa: ASREANYGYT; v_gene: TRBV6-5
CDR3aa: ASSSPGLAGAYEQY; v_gene: TRBV28
CDR3aa: ASSSRGRSTGELF; v_gene: TRBV11-3
CDR3aa: ASTSSRTRRAGELF; v_gene: TRBV11-3
CDR3aa: ASTGWLNNEQF; v_gene: TRBV12-3/TRBV12-4
CDR3aa: ASSLASGTVPYSPLH; v_gene: TRBV7-6
CDR3aa: ASHLRPTGTYNEQF; v_gene: TRBV5-1
CDR3aa: ASSQDPSGRNEQY; v_gene: TRBV4-3
CDR3aa: ASSQGLAGNNEQF; v_gene: TRBV6-2/TRBV6-3
CDR3aa: SASSGSSYEQY; v_gene: TRBV20-1
CDR3aa: SAPDPNPGEQY; v_gene: TRBV20-1